This paragraph covers one T cell receptor (beta chain) sequence. Its matching antigen is unknown. With 4 bases clipped from V and 4 bases from J, the junction kept 11 bases outside the gene matches. The CDR3 is 16 residues long. Germline V gene sequence: CDR1 SGHNT, CDR2 YYREEE (reference sequence). This sample was taken from a study of shared clonotypes between healthy human individuals. Overall study results and limits: Estimated clonotype richness was generally higher in naive than memory subsets. Sampling covered blood only; tissue repertoires likely differ.

In replicate PCRs of sorted subsets, roughly 200 ng DNA, 29,000 or so T cell genomes, was used. The data were produced by immunoSEQ multiplex PCR, yet TCRdb's version contains in-frame clones alone and is incomplete. This table holds about 610,000 clones, roughly 95% found once. The naive CD8 fraction comprised CD45RO-negative cells positively selected for CCR7 and excluded terminally differentiated effector memory CD45RA+ cells. The clonotype was recovered from a woman aged 25 to 39 in good health. The sequenced sample consisted of naive CD8+ T cells sorted from blood. The chain employs TRBV5-4 and TRBJ2-7; 10 bases align to TRBD2. This CDR3 reads CASSISSGRARYEQYF. As DNA, the CDR3 is TGTGCCAGCAGCATCTCCAGCGGGAGGGCTAGGTACGAGCAGTACTTC. Full variable domain (rest looked up from reference TRBV5-4 and TRBJ2-7): ETGVTQSPTHLIKTRGQQVTLRCSSQSGHNTVSWYQQALGQGPQFIFQYYREEENGRGNFPPRFSGLQFPNYSSELNVNALELDDSALYLCASSISSGRARYEQYFGPGTRLTVT.